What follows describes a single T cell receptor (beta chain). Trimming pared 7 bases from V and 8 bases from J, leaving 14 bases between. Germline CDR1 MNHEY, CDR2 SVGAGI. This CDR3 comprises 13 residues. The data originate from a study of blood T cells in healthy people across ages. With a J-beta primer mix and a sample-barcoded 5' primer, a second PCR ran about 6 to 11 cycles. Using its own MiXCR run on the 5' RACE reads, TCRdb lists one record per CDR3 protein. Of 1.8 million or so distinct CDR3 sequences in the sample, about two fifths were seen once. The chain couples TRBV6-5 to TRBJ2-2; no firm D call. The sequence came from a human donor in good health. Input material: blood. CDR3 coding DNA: TGTGCCAGCACCCTACACAGTTCAGGGGAGCTGTTTTTT. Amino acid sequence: CASTLHSSGELFF.